This TCR beta chain came from a study of blood T cell repertoires in COVID-19. The wider study: In each case, the material was cDNA or gDNA derived from T cells, B-cell-depleted T cells, or PBMCs.

Produced via immunoSEQ multiplex PCR; TCRdb's table is partial and in-frame only. The table shows roughly 380,000 clones, with approximately 90% occurring only once. From germline, CDR1 is KGHSH and CDR2 LQKENI. V was clipped by 0 bases and J by 3 bases, with 11 bases between them. The CDR3 is 15 residues long. The sample holds one count of this clone. Material for sequencing was peripheral blood. This clonotype originated in a woman aged 55-75 years with COVID-19, enrolled during active disease. The V gene is TRBV18, the J gene TRBJ1-1, with D maybe TRBD1 (5 bases). The CDR3 loop reads CASSPPYKGDTEAFF. Here the CDR3 DNA reads TGTGCCAGCTCACCACCGTACAAAGGGGACACTGAAGCTTTCTTT.